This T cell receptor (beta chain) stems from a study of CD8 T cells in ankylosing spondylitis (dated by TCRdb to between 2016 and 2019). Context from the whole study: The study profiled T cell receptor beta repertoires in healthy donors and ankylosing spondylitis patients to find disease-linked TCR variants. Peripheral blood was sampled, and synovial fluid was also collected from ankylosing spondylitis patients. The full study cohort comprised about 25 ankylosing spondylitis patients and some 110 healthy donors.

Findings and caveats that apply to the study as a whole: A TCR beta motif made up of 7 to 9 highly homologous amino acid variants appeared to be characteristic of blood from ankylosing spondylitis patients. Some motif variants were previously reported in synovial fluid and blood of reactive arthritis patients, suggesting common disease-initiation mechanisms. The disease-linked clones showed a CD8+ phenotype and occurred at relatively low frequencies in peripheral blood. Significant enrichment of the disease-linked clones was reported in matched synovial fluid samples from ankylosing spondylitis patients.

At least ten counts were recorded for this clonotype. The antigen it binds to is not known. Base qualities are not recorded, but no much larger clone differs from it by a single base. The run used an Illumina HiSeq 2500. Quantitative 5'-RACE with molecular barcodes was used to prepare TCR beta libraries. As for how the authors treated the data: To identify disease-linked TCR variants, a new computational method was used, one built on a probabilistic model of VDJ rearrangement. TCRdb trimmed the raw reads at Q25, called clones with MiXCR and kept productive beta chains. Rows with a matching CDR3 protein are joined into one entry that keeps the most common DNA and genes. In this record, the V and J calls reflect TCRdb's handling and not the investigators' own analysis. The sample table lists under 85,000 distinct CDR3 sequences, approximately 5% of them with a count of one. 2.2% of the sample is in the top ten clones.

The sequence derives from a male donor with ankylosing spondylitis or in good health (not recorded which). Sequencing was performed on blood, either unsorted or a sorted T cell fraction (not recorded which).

In nucleotides, the sequence is TGCGCCAGCAGCCCTGCGGGCGGCTCGTCGACAGGGGAGCAGTACTTC. Translated, it reads CASSPAGGSSTGEQYF. The chain joins TRBV4-1 to TRBJ2-7; 7 bases in between match TRBD1. V trim: 4 bases; J trim: 7 bases; unmatched bases: 16. The germline V gene gives CDR1 as MGHRA and CDR2 as YSYEKL. Counted from cysteine to phenylalanine, this CDR3 has 16 amino acids. The CDR3 DNA has 48 bases and is translated from base 1.